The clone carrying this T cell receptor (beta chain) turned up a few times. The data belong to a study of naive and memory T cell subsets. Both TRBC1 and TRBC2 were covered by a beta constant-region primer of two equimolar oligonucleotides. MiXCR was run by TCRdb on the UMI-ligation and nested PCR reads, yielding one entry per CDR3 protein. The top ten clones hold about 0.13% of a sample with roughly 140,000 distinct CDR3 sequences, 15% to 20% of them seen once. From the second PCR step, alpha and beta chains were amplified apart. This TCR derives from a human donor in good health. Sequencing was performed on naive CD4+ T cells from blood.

In DNA form, the CDR3 reads TGCAGTGCTAGTGGGCTCGGGACAGGGGCCTCCTACGAGCAGTACTTC. It specifies CSASGLGTGASYEQYF. The chain uses TRBV20-1 and TRBJ2-7, with TRBD1 identical over 10 bases. The CDR3 consists of 16 residues. J lost 0 bases, V lost 3 bases, and 8 bases had no gene match. CDR1 and CDR2 from the germline V gene are DFQATT and SNEGSKA (reference sequence).